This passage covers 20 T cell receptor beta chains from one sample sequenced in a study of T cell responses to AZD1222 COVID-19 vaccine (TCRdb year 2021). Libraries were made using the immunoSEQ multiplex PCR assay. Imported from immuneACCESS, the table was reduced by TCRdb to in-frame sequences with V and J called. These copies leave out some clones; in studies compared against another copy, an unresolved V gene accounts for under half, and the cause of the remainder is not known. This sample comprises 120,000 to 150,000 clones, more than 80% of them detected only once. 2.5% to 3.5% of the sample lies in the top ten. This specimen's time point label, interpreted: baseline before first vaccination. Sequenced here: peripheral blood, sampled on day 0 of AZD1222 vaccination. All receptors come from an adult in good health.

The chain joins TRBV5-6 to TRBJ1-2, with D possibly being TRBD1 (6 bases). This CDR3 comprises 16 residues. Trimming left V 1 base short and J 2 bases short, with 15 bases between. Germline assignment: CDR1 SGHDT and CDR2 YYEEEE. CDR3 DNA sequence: TGTGCCAGCAGCTTGTTGGGCAGGGGCCAGAACTATGGCTACACCTTC. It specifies CASSLLGRGQNYGYTF.

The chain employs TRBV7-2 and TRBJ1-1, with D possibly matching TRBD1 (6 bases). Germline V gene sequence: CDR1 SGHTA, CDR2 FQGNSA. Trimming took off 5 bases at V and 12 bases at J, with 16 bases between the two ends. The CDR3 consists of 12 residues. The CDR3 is CASSGRPGEPFF. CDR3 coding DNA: TGTGCCAGCAGCGGCCGACCAGGGGAGCCTTTCTTT.

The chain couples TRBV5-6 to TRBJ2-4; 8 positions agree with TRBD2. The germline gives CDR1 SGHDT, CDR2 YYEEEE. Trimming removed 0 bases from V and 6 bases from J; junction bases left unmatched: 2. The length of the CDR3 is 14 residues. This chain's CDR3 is CASSLDGRGNIQYF. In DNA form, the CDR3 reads TGTGCCAGCAGCTTGGACGGGAGGGGAAACATTCAGTACTTC.

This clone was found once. The CDR3 reads CASSSQGRKPQHF. The DNA of the CDR3 is TGTGCCAGCAGCAGCCAGGGGAGGAAGCCCCAGCATTTT. V is TRBV28 and J is TRBJ1-5; a possible D gene is TRBD1 (6 bases). Trimming removed 6 bases from V and 8 bases from J, with 14 bases in between. CDR3 size: 13 residues. Germline V gene data show CDR1 as MDHEN and CDR2 as SYDVKM.

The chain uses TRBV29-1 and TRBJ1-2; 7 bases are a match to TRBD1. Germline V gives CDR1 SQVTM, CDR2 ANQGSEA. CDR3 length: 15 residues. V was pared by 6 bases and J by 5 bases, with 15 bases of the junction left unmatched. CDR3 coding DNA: TGCAGCGTCCGTGGGACTGACAGGGAGGCGTATGGCTACACCTTC. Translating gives CSVRGTDREAYGYTF.

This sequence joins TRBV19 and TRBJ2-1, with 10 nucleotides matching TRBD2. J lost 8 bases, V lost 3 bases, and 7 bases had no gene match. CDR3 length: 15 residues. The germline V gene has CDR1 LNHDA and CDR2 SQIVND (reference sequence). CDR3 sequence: CASSIDSGRIDEQFF. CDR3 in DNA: TGTGCCAGTAGTATCGATAGCGGGAGGATCGATGAGCAGTTCTTC.

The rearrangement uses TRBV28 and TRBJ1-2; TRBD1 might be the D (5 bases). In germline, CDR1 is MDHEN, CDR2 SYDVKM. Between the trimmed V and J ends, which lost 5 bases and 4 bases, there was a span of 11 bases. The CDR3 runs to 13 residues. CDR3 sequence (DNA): TGTGCCAGCAGTGGAGGGGTGGGCTATGGCTACACCTTC. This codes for CASSGGVGYGYTF.

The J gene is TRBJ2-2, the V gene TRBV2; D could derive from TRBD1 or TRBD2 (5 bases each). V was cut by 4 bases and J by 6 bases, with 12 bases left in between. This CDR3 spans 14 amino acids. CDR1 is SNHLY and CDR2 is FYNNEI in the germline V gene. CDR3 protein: CASSGDPPAGELFF. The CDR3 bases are TGTGCCAGCAGTGGGGACCCACCAGCCGGGGAGCTGTTTTTT.

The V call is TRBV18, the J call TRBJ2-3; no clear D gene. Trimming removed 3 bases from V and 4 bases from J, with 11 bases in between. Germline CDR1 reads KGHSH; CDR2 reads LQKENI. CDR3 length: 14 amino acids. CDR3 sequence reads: CASSPRIEADTQYF. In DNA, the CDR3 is TGTGCCAGCTCACCTCGAATAGAGGCAGATACGCAGTATTTT.

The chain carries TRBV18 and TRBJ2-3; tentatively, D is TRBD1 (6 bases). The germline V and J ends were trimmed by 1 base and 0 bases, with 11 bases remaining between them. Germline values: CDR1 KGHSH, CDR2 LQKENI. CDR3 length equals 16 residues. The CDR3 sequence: CASSPLQTGSTDTQYF. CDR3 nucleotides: TGTGCCAGCTCACCACTACAAACAGGGAGCACAGATACGCAGTATTTT. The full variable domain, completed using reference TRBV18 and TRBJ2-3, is NAGVMQNPRHLVRRRGQEARLRCSPMKGHSHVYWYRQLPEEGLKFMVYLQKENIIDESGMPKERFSAEFPKEGPSILRIQQVVRGDSAAYFCASSPLQTGSTDTQYFGPGTRLTVL.

The CDR3 DNA follows: TGTGCCAGCAGTCACCTGGATACGCAGTATTTT. Its translation is CASSHLDTQYF. The chain joins TRBV6-6 to TRBJ2-3, with D unclear. Trimming took off 5 bases at V and 6 bases at J, with 6 bases between the two ends. The CDR3 has 11 amino acids. CDR1 and CDR2 from the germline V gene are MNHNY and SVGAGI (reference sequence).

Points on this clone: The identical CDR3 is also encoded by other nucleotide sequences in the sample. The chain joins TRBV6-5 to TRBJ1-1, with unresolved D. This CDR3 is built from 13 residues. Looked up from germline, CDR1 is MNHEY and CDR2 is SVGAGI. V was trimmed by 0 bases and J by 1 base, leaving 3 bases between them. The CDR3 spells CASSYSRNTEAFF. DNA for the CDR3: TGTGCCAGCAGTTACTCGAGGAACACTGAAGCTTTCTTT.

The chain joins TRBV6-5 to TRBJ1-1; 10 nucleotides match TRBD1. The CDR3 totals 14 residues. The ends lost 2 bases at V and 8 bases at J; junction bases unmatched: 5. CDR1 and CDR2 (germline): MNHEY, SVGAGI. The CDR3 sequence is CASSYGDRGMEAFF. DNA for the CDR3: TGTGCCAGCAGTTACGGGGACAGGGGAATGGAAGCTTTCTTT.

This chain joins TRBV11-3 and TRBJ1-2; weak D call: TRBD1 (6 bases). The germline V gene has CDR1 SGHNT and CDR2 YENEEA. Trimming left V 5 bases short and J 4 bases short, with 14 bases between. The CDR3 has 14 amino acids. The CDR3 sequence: CASSQNPTGYGYTF. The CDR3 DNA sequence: TGTGCCAGCAGCCAGAATCCGACAGGCTATGGCTACACCTTC.

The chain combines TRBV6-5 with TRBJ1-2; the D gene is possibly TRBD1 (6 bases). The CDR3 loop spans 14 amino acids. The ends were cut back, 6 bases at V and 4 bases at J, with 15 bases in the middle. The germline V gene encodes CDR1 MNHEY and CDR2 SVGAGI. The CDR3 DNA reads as TGTGCCAGCAGATTACAGGGTTTCGGCTATGGCTACACCTTC. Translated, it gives CASRLQGFGYGYTF.

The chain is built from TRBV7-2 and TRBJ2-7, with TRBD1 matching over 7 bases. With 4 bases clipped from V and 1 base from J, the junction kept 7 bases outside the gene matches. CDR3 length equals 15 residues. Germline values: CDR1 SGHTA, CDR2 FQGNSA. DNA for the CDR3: TGTGCCAGCAGCTCGCAACAGGGGATGTCCTACGAGCAGTACTTC. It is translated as CASSSQQGMSYEQYF.

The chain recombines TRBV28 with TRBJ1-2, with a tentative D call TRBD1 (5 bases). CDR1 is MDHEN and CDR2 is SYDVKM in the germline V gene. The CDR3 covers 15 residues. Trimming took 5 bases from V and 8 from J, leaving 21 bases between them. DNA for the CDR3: TGTGCCAGCAGTCCATCCGGGTCGAGAGACAGAGGCTACACCTTC. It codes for CASSPSGSRDRGYTF.

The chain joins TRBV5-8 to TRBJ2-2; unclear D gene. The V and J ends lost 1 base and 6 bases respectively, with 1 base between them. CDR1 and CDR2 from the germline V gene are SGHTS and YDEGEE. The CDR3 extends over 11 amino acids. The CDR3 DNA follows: TGTGCCAGCAGCTTGTCCGGGGAGCTGTTTTTT. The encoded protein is CASSLSGELFF.

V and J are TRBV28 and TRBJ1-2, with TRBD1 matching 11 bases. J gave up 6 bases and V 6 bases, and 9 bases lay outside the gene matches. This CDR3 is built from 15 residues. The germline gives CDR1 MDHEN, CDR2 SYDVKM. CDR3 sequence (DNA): TGTGCCAGCAGCCCAGGAGGGACAGGGGGGAATGGCTACACCTTC. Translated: CASSPGGTGGNGYTF.

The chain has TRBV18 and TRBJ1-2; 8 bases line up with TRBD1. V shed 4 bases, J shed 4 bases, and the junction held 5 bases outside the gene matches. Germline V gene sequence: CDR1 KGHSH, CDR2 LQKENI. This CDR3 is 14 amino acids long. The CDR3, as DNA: TGTGCCAGCTCACTATGGACAGGGAGCTATGGCTACACCTTC. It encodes CASSLWTGSYGYTF.